The sample holds a few counts of the clone carrying this T cell receptor beta chain. Its target is not known. The CDR3 loop spans 14 amino acids. The V end was cut by 0 bases, the J end by 2 bases, with 7 bases between. Germline V gene lookup returns CDR1 KGHSH and CDR2 LQKENI. The data were taken from a study of blood T cells in healthy people across ages. Study-wide context: Template switching recovered approximately one barcoded beta molecule for every two T cells. Study-level points and caveats: The fall in TCR beta diversity per million T cells was roughly linear with age.

A sample-barcoded 5' primer and a J-beta primer mix were used in a second PCR of roughly 6 to 12 cycles. Tags on each cDNA molecule came from a template-switch adaptor with 12 random nucleotides. TCRdb re-derived calls from the 5' RACE reads in MiXCR, one entry per CDR3 protein. The sample contains about 640,000 distinct CDR3 sequences, roughly three fifths of which appear only once. Sequencing used blood. This receptor was obtained from a man aged 55 to 70 in good health. The chain has TRBV18 and TRBJ2-5; D is undetermined. The CDR3 reads CASSPPVQQETQYF. CDR3 nucleotide sequence: TGTGCCAGCTCACCACCCGTCCAGCAAGAGACCCAGTACTTC.